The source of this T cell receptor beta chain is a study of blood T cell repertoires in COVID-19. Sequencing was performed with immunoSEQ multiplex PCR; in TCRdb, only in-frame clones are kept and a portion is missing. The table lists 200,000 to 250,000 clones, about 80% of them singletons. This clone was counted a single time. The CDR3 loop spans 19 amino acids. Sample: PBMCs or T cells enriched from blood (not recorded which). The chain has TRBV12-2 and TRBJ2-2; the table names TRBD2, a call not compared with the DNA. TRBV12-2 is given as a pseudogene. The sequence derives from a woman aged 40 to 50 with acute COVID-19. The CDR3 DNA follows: TGTGCAAGTCGCTTAACCGGGACTAGCGGGAGTGTGGGCACCGGGGAGCTGTTTTTT. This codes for CASRLTGTSGSVGTGELFF.